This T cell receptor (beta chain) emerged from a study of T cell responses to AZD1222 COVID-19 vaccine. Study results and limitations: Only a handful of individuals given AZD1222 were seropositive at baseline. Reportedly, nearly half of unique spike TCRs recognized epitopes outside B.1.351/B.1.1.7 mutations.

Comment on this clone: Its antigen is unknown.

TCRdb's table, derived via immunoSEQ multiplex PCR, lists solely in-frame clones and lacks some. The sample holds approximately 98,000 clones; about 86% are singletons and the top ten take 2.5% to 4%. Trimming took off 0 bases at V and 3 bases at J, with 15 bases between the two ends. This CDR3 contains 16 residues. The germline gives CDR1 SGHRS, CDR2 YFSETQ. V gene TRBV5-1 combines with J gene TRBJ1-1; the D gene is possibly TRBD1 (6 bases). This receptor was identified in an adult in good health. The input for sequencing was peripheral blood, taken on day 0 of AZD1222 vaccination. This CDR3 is CASSLARGMAHTEAFF. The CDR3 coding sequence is TGCGCCAGCAGCTTGGCCAGGGGTATGGCGCACACTGAAGCTTTCTTT. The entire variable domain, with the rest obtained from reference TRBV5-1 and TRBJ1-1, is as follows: KAGVTQTPRYLIKTRGQQVTLSCSPISGHRSVSWYQQTPGQGLQFLFEYFSETQRNKGNFPGRFSGRQFSNSRSEMNVSTLELGDSALYLCASSLARGMAHTEAFFGQGTRLTVV.